This T cell receptor beta chain appears in the sequencing data of a study of neurological immune-mediated disorders (dated by TCRdb to between 2018 and 2021). About the investigation overall: Peripheral blood TCR-beta repertoires from patients with HTLV-I-associated myelopathy (HAM/TSP), patients with multiple sclerosis, and healthy controls were compared in the study using UMI-based sequencing. Longitudinal samples, technical triplicates and paired sorted CD4+ and CD8+ T-cell subsets, alongside PBMC samples, were included among the approximately 99 TCR-beta libraries. The cohort was made up of about 65 subjects, consisting of some 14 HAM/TSP patients, some 35 multiple sclerosis patients and around 20 healthy controls. Longitudinal HAM/TSP and healthy donors had 3 time-points each (about 3-45 month intervals).

cDNA was synthesized by template-switch 5'RACE using a primer carrying a 10-nucleotide random unique molecular identifier by which each TCR transcript was tagged. Over 200 million TCR-beta sequences, covering 15-18 subjects, were produced in each sequencing run. The RNeasy kit was used for extraction of total RNA. The KAPA Real-time Library Amplification kit was used to amplify TCR-beta VDJ regions with primers targeting the TCR constant region and the 5'RACE anchor. A first PCR added sample indexes and Illumina adaptors, and a second PCR then raised library yield. After Ampure bead purification, the roughly 650 bp TCR product was size-selected on a 2% E-gel SizeSelection system. Library quality was checked on a Bioanalyzer, concentration was measured with Qubit, and libraries were quantified with the Kapa Library Quantification kit before pooling. An Illumina HiSeq 2500 was used to sequence the libraries paired-end at 2 x 150 bp. To increase sequence diversity, roughly 24-31% phiX was spiked into each library pool. On the authors' methods: The quality-filtered reads were processed with the UMI-based MiGEC pipeline, whose error correction step removed more than 80% of the raw TCR sequences. IMGT germline references were used for aligning VDJ genes, and each clonotype was defined as a unique CDR3 amino acid sequence together with its V-J genes. VDJtools evaluated clonal expansion, Shannon diversity and CDR3 relatedness (CalcPairwiseDistances, ClusterSamples); CLCbio workbench built phylogenetic trees. Clones with at least 8 unique UMIs were defined as expanded, with this threshold being based on coefficient-of-variation modelling across technical triplicates. TCRdb reprocessing: public reads trimmed at Q25 with fastp, clones called with MiXCR, in-frame beta chains kept. Rows matching on CDR3 protein sequence are summarized as one entry with the most common DNA and genes. The V and J calls and clone size are TCRdb's, not the authors'. The table for this sample lists about 90,000 distinct CDR3 sequences; 13% of them were counted only once. The ten largest clones represent about 4.6% of the sample.

From the cysteine up to the phenylalanine, the CDR3 has a length of 15 residues. Of the read, only the CDR3 DNA is kept; its 45 bases are in frame from base 1. Between the V and J ends, shortened by 0 bases and 5 bases respectively, the junction contains 14 bases. The germline V gene specifies SGHRS as CDR1 and YFSETQ as CDR2. As for this clonotype: Its antigen is still unknown. The sample holds no much larger clone one base away, and base qualities are not on file.

Study-wide findings and limitations: Expanded clones from different subjects shared no identical CDR3 amino acid sequences, which suggests that TCR-beta repertoires were private in all groups. TCR clonal expansion was greatest in HAM/TSP patients and smallest in MS patients, who ranked below even healthy controls.

Reading the label with the study, this specimen's time point is: longitudinal time-point 2. Libraries from unsorted PBMCs were made from 2 million PBMCs kept in RNAlater at -80 degrees C until RNA extraction. PBMCs were separated from peripheral blood using Ficoll-Hypaque density gradient centrifugation and then cryopreserved in liquid nitrogen. Sequenced: PBMCs. The chain couples TRBV5-1 to TRBJ1-1; confidence is insufficient to name the D gene. The TCR sequence derives from a female donor with HTLV-1-associated myelopathy (HAM/TSP). The CDR3 region has the sequence CASSLDSPRVTEAFF. The sequence in DNA is TGCGCCAGCAGCTTGGACAGCCCGAGGGTAACTGAAGCTTTCTTT.